This T cell receptor beta chain was sequenced for a study of glioma-infiltrating T cells. Study outcomes and limitations: Very few CDR3 sequences were shared between tissue and blood. Above-expected tissue-blood divergence occurred in all gliomas, most in low-grade ones.

Using RNA template, CDR3s of TCR alpha and beta were amplified with iRepertoire arm-PCR. One-step reverse transcription and amplification started from about 100-400 ng of tissue mRNA or PBMC total RNA. MiXCR, run by TCRdb on the multiplex PCR reads, gives a single entry per CDR3 protein. This sample has approximately 120,000 distinct CDR3 sequences, with 20% to 25% found just once. The V gene's germline CDR1 is MNHNS and CDR2 SASEGT. V lost 10 bases and J 7 bases, leaving 19 bases between the germline ends. CDR3 length: 13 amino acids. This clonotype was counted ten times or more. What it binds is unknown.

The clonotype was recovered from a human donor with low-grade glioma or glioblastoma, undergoing nonglioma brain surgery, or in good health (not recorded which). The source material was glioma tissue, nonneoplastic brain tissue, or PBMCs (not recorded which). V is TRBV6-1 and J is TRBJ1-1, with a tentative D call TRBD1 (5 bases). CDR3 amino acids: CATVSREFGEAFF. DNA of the CDR3: TGTGCCACTGTTAGCAGGGAGTTCGGTGAAGCTTTCTTT.